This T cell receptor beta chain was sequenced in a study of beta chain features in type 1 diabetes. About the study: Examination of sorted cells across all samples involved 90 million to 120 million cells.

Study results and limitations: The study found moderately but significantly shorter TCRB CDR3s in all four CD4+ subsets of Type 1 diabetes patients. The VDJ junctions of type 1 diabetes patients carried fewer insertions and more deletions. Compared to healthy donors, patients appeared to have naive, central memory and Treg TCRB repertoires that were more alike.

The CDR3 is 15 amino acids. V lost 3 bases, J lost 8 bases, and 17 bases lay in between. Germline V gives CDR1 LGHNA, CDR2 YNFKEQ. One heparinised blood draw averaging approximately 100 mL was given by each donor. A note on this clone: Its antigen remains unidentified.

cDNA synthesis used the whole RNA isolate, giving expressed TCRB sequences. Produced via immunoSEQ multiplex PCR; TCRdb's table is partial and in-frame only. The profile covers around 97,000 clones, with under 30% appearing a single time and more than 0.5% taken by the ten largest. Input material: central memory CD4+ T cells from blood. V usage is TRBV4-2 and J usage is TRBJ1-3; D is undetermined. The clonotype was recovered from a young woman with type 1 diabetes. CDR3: CASSQPPAGRDTIYF. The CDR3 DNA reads TGTGCCAGCAGCCAGCCACCCGCCGGGAGGGACACCATATATTTT.